Only a few counts were recorded for the clone carrying this TCR beta chain. The antigen remains undetermined. TCRdb called the reads again in MiXCR, with one record for every CDR3 protein. The sample holds approximately 200,000 distinct CDR3 sequences, 28% seen once. The data originate from a study of T cell repertoires in cytomegalovirus infection. Study information: Public signatures in TCR beta pointed to CMV infection and matching HLA type.

CDR3 length: 14 residues. V lost 11 bases, J lost 5 bases, and 10 bases stayed unmatched. Looked up from germline, CDR1 is SGHVS and CDR2 is FQNEAQ. Study results and limitations: In two of eight donors, the top clonotype was HLA-C-restricted CMV-specific. The cumulative frequency of public TCR beta families distinguished individuals who carried CMV together with the relevant HLA.

The source material was PBMCs. The TCR originated in a human donor in good health (CMV status not recorded). Some clones in this sample may be carry-over from other donors' samples. The genes are TRBV7-8 and TRBJ2-1; 9 bases are a match to TRBD1. CDR3 bases: TGTGCCTCCTCCGACAGGGGGAGCGACAATGAGCAGTTCTTC. Protein: CASSDRGSDNEQFF.